These 14 T cell receptor beta chains were all obtained from the same sample, sequenced in a study of blood T cell repertoires in COVID-19. Data came from immunoSEQ multiplex PCR; TCRdb stores just in-frame clones and leaves some out. Here the sample spans some 230,000 clones, about 79% being singletons. The sequenced sample consisted of PBMCs or T cells enriched from blood (not recorded which). These receptors all stem from a woman aged 40 to 50 with acute COVID-19.

This clone was counted once. The chain recombines TRBV7-9 with TRBJ1-2; 7 bases fit TRBD1. CDR1 and CDR2 from the germline V gene are SEHNR and FQNEAQ (reference sequence). V lost 6 bases and J lost 8; bases outside the gene matches: 6. The CDR3 extends over 12 amino acids. The CDR3 coding sequence is TGTGCCAGCAGTAGTCAGGGGGGCGGCTACACCTTC. Amino acid sequence: CASSSQGGGYTF.

The J gene is TRBJ2-1, the V gene TRBV19, with D possibly being TRBD1 (6 bases). Trimming stripped 6 bases from V and 8 bases from J, with 11 bases between. This CDR3 is 12 amino acids long. From germline, CDR1 is LNHDA and CDR2 SQIVND (reference sequence). The CDR3 reads CASRTGIDEQFF. Here the CDR3 DNA reads TGTGCCAGTAGAACAGGGATCGATGAGCAGTTCTTC.

The chain couples TRBV4-3 to TRBJ1-5, with D possibly being TRBD1 (6 bases). V lost 4 bases and J 4 bases, leaving 14 bases between the germline ends. CDR1 is LGHNA, CDR2 YSLEER, per germline. The CDR3 consists of 15 residues. For the CDR3, the DNA is TGCGCCAGCAGCCCTACACCAACAGGGAATCAGCCCCAGCATTTT. Translating gives CASSPTPTGNQPQHF.

The V call is TRBV27, the J call TRBJ2-7; 8 nucleotides align to TRBD1. V was clipped by 2 bases and J by 7 bases; unmatched bases: 7. CDR3 length equals 14 residues. CDR1 is MNHEY and CDR2 is SMNVEV in the germline V gene (reference sequence). CDR3 in amino acids: CASSLDRGVGEQYF. The CDR3, as DNA: TGTGCCAGCAGTTTAGACAGGGGAGTAGGTGAGCAGTACTTC.

The chain uses TRBV12-2 and TRBJ2-1; TRBD2 is the table's D call and was not checked against the DNA. TRBV12-2 is a pseudogene. The CDR3 is made up of 14 amino acids. This chain's CDR3 is CAPPAGNSYNEQFF. In nucleotides, the CDR3 is TGTGCACCCCCAGCGGGTAACTCCTACAATGAGCAGTTCTTC.

This chain connects TRBV5-6 to TRBJ1-2, with 8 bases that match TRBD1. Germline CDR1 is SGHDT and CDR2 is YYEEEE. J gave up 8 bases and V 1 base, and 4 bases lay outside the gene matches. The CDR3 is 13 amino acids. The CDR3 reads CASSLQGAGGYTF. The CDR3 region has the DNA TGTGCCAGCAGCTTGCAGGGGGCGGGAGGCTACACCTTC.

The J gene is TRBJ1-1, the V gene TRBV27, with D tentatively TRBD1 (5 bases). V was trimmed by 6 bases and J by 0 bases, leaving 17 bases between them. Germline loops: CDR1 MNHEY, CDR2 SMNVEV (reference sequence). The CDR3 is 16 amino acids. CDR3 loop: CASSSMAQGMNTEAFF. Written as DNA, the CDR3 is TGTGCCAGCAGCTCGATGGCCCAGGGTATGAACACTGAAGCTTTCTTT.

The chain has TRBV4-3 and TRBJ1-6, with 8 bases identical to TRBD1. CDR3 size: 15 residues. V lost 0 bases to trimming and J lost 9 bases; unmatched junction nucleotides: 4. From germline, CDR1 is LGHNA and CDR2 YSLEER. The chain's CDR3 is CASSQDLQGGSPLHF. The CDR3 bases are TGCGCCAGCAGCCAAGATTTACAGGGGGGTTCACCCCTCCACTTT.

The table lists this clone with a count of one. The chain links TRBV29-1 to TRBJ2-3, with D perhaps TRBD2 (6 bases). The CDR3 runs 14 residues. In germline, CDR1 is SQVTM, CDR2 ANQGSEA. V lost 2 bases and J lost 2, with 11 bases in between. CDR3 sequence (DNA): TGCAGCGTTGAATACGGGGGTTACACAGATACGCAGTATTTT. Protein: CSVEYGGYTDTQYF.

This rearrangement joins TRBV24-1 to TRBJ2-3; 9 nucleotides align to TRBD2. CDR1 KGHDR and CDR2 SFDVKD come from the germline V gene. After removal of 2 bases from V and 5 bases from J, the junction contained 7 bases not matched to a gene. CDR3 length equals 16 residues. This CDR3 reads CATSDSRAGGVDTQYF. CDR3 DNA: TGTGCCACCAGTGATTCTCGAGCGGGGGGAGTAGATACGCAGTATTTT.

The chain carries TRBV10-3 and TRBJ1-2; TRBD1 matches at 8 bases. CDR3 length equals 15 residues. CDR1 is ENHRY and CDR2 is SYGVKD in the germline V gene. Trimming cost V 4 bases and J 2 bases; bases outside gene matches: 6. CDR3 sequence (DNA): TGTGCCATCAGTGGTCAGGGGGCGCGGAACTATGGCTACACCTTC. Amino acids: CAISGQGARNYGYTF.

This clone was recorded many times. This chain joins TRBV11-2 and TRBJ2-1; D might be TRBD1 (5 bases). Germline V gene sequence: CDR1 SGHAT, CDR2 FQNNGV. Trimming pared 3 bases from V and 0 bases from J, leaving 9 bases between. The CDR3 runs to 15 residues. CDR3 sequence (DNA): TGTGCCAGCAGCTTTCCTCAGGGCTCCTACAATGAGCAGTTCTTC. This encodes CASSFPQGSYNEQFF. Drawing the rest from reference TRBV11-2 and TRBJ2-1, the complete variable domain is EAGVAQSPRYKIIEKRQSVAFWCNPISGHATLYWYQQILGQGPKLLIQFQNNGVVDDSQLPKDRFSAERLKGVDSTLKIQPAKLEDSAVYLCASSFPQGSYNEQFFGPGTRLTVL.

V is TRBV27 and J is TRBJ2-3, with unresolved D. The CDR3 sequence is 13 residues long. V was pared by 5 bases and J by 4 bases, with 10 bases between. The germline gives CDR1 MNHEY, CDR2 SMNVEV (reference sequence). The CDR3 DNA is TGTGCCAGCAGTCGCGTCCCGGCAGATACGCAGTATTTT. It codes for CASSRVPADTQYF.

This clone is a singleton in its sample. This sequence joins TRBV28 and TRBJ2-1; TRBD2 matches at 9 bases. After removal of 6 bases from V and 0 bases from J, the junction contained 6 bases not matched to a gene. The CDR3 has 16 amino acids. Germline CDR1 reads MDHEN; CDR2 reads SYDVKM. DNA of the CDR3: TGTGCCAGCAGCCAACTTAGCGGGAGCTCCTACAATGAGCAGTTCTTC. Protein product: CASSQLSGSSYNEQFF.